Listed below are T cell receptor beta chains from one sample, sequenced in a study of shared clonotypes between healthy human individuals. The method was immunoSEQ multiplex PCR; TCRdb's version includes in-frame clones alone and lacks a portion of them. Of hundreds of thousands of clones listed, 95% to 96% are singletons. Sequencing used naive CD8+ T cells sorted from blood. Receptors originate from a woman under 40 in good health. Both conserved end residues are part of each CDR3. The D gene is left open where the match is weak. Some rows mark clone size as missing; the rest say once, few, many or name a class of expanded clone.

v_call,j_call,d_call,clone_size,cdr3_nt,cdr3_aa
TRBV4-1,TRBJ2-7,TRBD2,NA,TGCGCCAGCAGCCAAGGTCGGCTAGCGGATACTTTTGGCGAGCAGTACTTC,CASSQGRLADTFGEQYF
TRBV5-1,TRBJ2-7,TRBD2,NA,TGCGCCAGCAGCTCTCCCACGGGCGCGGGAGTATTTAGCTACGAGCAGTACTTC,CASSSPTGAGVFSYEQYF
TRBV27,TRBJ2-3,NA,NA,TGTGCCAGCAGTTTACTCGCAGCCTCAGATACGCAGTATTTT,CASSLLAASDTQYF
TRBV10-2,TRBJ1-2,NA,few,TGCGCCAGCAGTGGGGGCTATGGCTACACCTTC,CASSGGYGYTF
TRBV28,TRBJ2-7,NA,NA,TGTGCCAGCAGTTTCCCGTTCTACGAGCAGTACTTC,CASSFPFYEQYF
TRBV23-1,TRBJ1-5,NA,NA,TGCGCCAGCAGTCAGGATTTAAGCAGGGAGGATCAGCCCCAGCATTTT,CASSQDLSREDQPQHF
TRBV27,TRBJ2-3,TRBD1,NA,TGTGCCAGCAGTTTGAGGGGACAGGGTAGATTTGGCACAGATACGCAGTATTTT,CASSLRGQGRFGTDTQYF
TRBV27,TRBJ1-4,NA,NA,TGTGCCAGCAGTTTATTAGGGTCGGAAGAAAAACTGTTTTTT,CASSLLGSEEKLFF
TRBV4-2,TRBJ2-7,TRBD2,NA,TGTGCCAGCAGCCGGGGGACTAGCGGGAGTTTTTACGAGCAGTACTTC,CASSRGTSGSFYEQYF
TRBV5-4,TRBJ2-3,TRBD2,NA,TGTGCCAGCAGTGGGACTAACACAGATACGCAGTATTTT,CASSGTNTDTQYF
TRBV9,TRBJ1-2,NA,NA,TGTGCCAGCAGCGCGAGCCCGTACGGCTACACCTTC,CASSASPYGYTF
TRBV6-1,TRBJ2-7,TRBD2,NA,TGTGCCAGCATCCGGGGGGGTCAGGCCCCCAACGAGCAGTACTTC,CASIRGGQAPNEQYF
TRBV5-8,TRBJ2-1,TRBD2,once,TGTGCCAGCAGCTTGGGGGTGACTAGCGGGAGTTACAATGAGCAGTTCTTC,CASSLGVTSGSYNEQFF
TRBV10-2,TRBJ2-5,NA,NA,TGCGCCAGCACGACATCCCATCAAGAGACCCAGTACTTC,CASTTSHQETQYF
TRBV30,TRBJ2-3,NA,NA,TGTGCCTGGAGCTCCGGAACGGGAGTCGCAGATACGCAGTATTTT,CAWSSGTGVADTQYF
TRBV6-5,TRBJ1-2,NA,NA,TGTGCCAGCAGTTCTCGTTTAGATAACTATGGCTACACCTTC,CASSSRLDNYGYTF
TRBV29-1,TRBJ2-1,NA,NA,TGCAGCGTTCAGGGTTCGAGGGACTCCTACAATGAGCAGTTCTTC,CSVQGSRDSYNEQFF
TRBV28,TRBJ1-6,TRBD1,NA,TGTGCCAGCACTAAGGGACAGGGGGTGCGTAGGGGAAATTCACCCCTCCACTTT,CASTKGQGVRRGNSPLHF
TRBV6-1,TRBJ2-7,TRBD1,NA,TGTGCCAGCAGTGAGCCTCCATGGACAGGGTTCTACGAGCAGTACTTC,CASSEPPWTGFYEQYF
TRBV27,TRBJ2-7,NA,once,TGTGCCAGCAGTCGAATCGGACCTACATACGAGCAGTACTTC,CASSRIGPTYEQYF
TRBV14,TRBJ2-7,NA,NA,TGTGCCAGCAGCCAAGGCTTTCGGGAGTTTCGTTACGAGCAGTACTTC,CASSQGFREFRYEQYF
TRBV5-4,TRBJ1-1,TRBD1,NA,TGTGCCAGCAGCTTAACTCCGACAGGGGGCACTGAAGCTTTCTTT,CASSLTPTGGTEAFF
TRBV7-9,TRBJ1-2,NA,NA,TGTGCCAGCAGCCCCGGTGCGGGGGAGGCCTATGGCTACACCTTC,CASSPGAGEAYGYTF
TRBV7-6,TRBJ2-1,NA,NA,TGTGCCAGCAGCTTGAGACCGGGACTTCTGAGCTCCTACAATGAGCAGTTCTTC,CASSLRPGLLSSYNEQFF
TRBV28,TRBJ2-7,NA,NA,TGTGCCAGCAGTTCAGAGGTGGGACTCCCCTACGAGCAGTACTTC,CASSSEVGLPYEQYF
TRBV27,TRBJ2-7,NA,NA,TGTGCCAGCAGTTTGGACGGAACCTACGAGCAGTACTTC,CASSLDGTYEQYF
TRBV11-3,TRBJ2-3,NA,NA,TGTGCCAGCAGCTCCACCCCTACAGATACGCAGTATTTT,CASSSTPTDTQYF
TRBV27,TRBJ2-7,NA,NA,TGTGCCAGCAGTACCGCTGGCGAGCAGTACTTC,CASSTAGEQYF
TRBV28,TRBJ1-1,NA,NA,TGTGCCAGCAGAGTAGGGTGGGACACTGAAGCTTTCTTT,CASRVGWDTEAFF
TRBV7-2,TRBJ2-5,NA,NA,TGTGCCAGCGTTATTCTCGGACTGCTGGAGACCCAGTACTTC,CASVILGLLETQYF
TRBV7-9,TRBJ2-7,TRBD1,NA,TGTGCCAGCAGCCTCGGACAGGGGATTATATACGAGCAGTACTTC,CASSLGQGIIYEQYF
TRBV7-9,TRBJ2-7,NA,NA,TGTGCCAGCAGCTCGACACTAGAGAGCGAGGCGAACTACGAGCAGTACTTC,CASSSTLESEANYEQYF
TRBV28,TRBJ2-5,TRBD2,NA,TGTGCCAGCAGCCTCAATCTAGGGGGACTAGCGGGAGGTAATTTAGAGACCCAGTACTTC,CASSLNLGGLAGGNLETQYF
TRBV4-1,TRBJ2-7,TRBD2,NA,TGCGCCAGCAGCCAAGTACCTAGCGGATCCTACGAGCAGTACTTC,CASSQVPSGSYEQYF
TRBV15,TRBJ2-3,NA,NA,TGTGCCACCAGCAGATCTCGACTCCCGGATACGCAGTATTTT,CATSRSRLPDTQYF
TRBV7-9,TRBJ2-2,TRBD2,NA,TGTGCCAGCAGTTACATACCCGGGACTAGCGAGAAGGGTGCCGGGGAGCTGTTTTTT,CASSYIPGTSEKGAGELFF
TRBV29-1,TRBJ2-7,NA,NA,TGCAGCGTTGTAGTTGCTCGCTACGAGCAGTACTTC,CSVVVARYEQYF
TRBV27,TRBJ2-7,TRBD2,NA,TGTGCCAGCAGTTTAGGGTTAGCGGGAATTGACTCGCAGTACTTC,CASSLGLAGIDSQYF
TRBV6-1,TRBJ1-5,TRBD1,NA,TGTGCCAGCAGTGAGGGCAGGGGGCGCGGTCAGCCCCAGCATTTT,CASSEGRGRGQPQHF
TRBV9,TRBJ1-1,NA,NA,TGTGCCAGCAGCGGCCGGGGGGATGACGGCCTTGAAGCTTTCTTT,CASSGRGDDGLEAFF
TRBV27,TRBJ2-3,TRBD2,NA,TGTGCCAGCAGCAATGCGGTAGGGACTAGCGGGAGTACGCAGTATTTT,CASSNAVGTSGSTQYF
TRBV10-3,TRBJ2-1,NA,NA,TGTGCCATCAGTGACAGTGGGGGAGTTACAGGGTTCCCGGATGAGCAGTTCTTC,CAISDSGGVTGFPDEQFF
TRBV10-3,TRBJ2-7,NA,NA,TGTGCCATCAGTAAGCTGACCCCGCGCGAAAACTACGAGCAGTACTTC,CAISKLTPRENYEQYF
TRBV28,TRBJ2-5,TRBD1,once,TGTGCCAGCAGGACAGGGGGGGTGGAGACCCAGTACTTC,CASRTGGVETQYF
TRBV25-1,TRBJ2-7,NA,NA,TGTGCCAGCAGTGAATTACAGGGATCGGGCGAGCAGTACTTC,CASSELQGSGEQYF
TRBV9,TRBJ2-1,TRBD2,NA,TGTGCCAGCAGCCCCACGGGGGGTACCGATGAGCAGTTCTTC,CASSPTGGTDEQFF
TRBV25-1,TRBJ1-2,TRBD1,NA,TGTGCCAGCAGTATGCAAAATCAGGGGGCGCGGTATGGCTACACCTTC,CASSMQNQGARYGYTF
TRBV27,TRBJ2-7,TRBD1,once,TGTGCCAGCAGTCCCGGGACAGAATTC,CASSPGTEF
TRBV11-3,TRBJ2-7,NA,NA,TGTGCCAGCAGCTTAGGAGGGCTAGGCGAGCAGTACTTC,CASSLGGLGEQYF